This T cell receptor (beta chain) was captured by sequencing in a study of T-cell reconstitution after alpha-beta-depleted transplantation in children. The length of the CDR3 is 17 residues. CDR1 MDHEN and CDR2 SYDVKM come from the germline V gene. V dropped 8 bases and J dropped 2; count of bases not matched to a gene: 11. Using unique molecular identifiers, the investigators prepared the TCRbeta library. TCRdb reprocessed the PCR reads via MiXCR and lists one record per CDR3 protein. The sample lists fewer than 700,000 distinct CDR3 sequences, 10% to 15% occurring once. This clonotype has a handful of counts. No antigen is known for it. Study-wide findings and caveats: T-cell numbers and diversity, one year after transplant, stemmed largely from T cells that were newly produced. Alpha-beta T cells about two months after transplant reportedly derived from several hundred expanded graft clones. Where some patients showed high TCRbeta diversity at day 60, it came from recipient T cells and thymic progenitors that had survived.

The source of this sequence is a male patient aged 5 to 17 who had a stem cell transplant for acute myeloid leukemia, so the T cells may come from the graft donor. V usage is TRBV28 and J usage is TRBJ2-2; 10 bases align to TRBD2. Sequenced here: PBMCs, mostly from graft donor cells, sampled 360 days after TCRalphabeta/CD19-depleted stem cell transplant. CDR3 DNA sequence: TGTGCCAGCCGCCAGCGGGAGGGCCTCCTTAACACCGGGGAGCTGTTTTTT. Translating it yields CASRQREGLLNTGELFF.